This T cell receptor (beta chain) comes out of a study of blood T cells in healthy people across ages. Whole-study results and caveats: Estimates based on one million T cells were treated as lower bounds.

The authors ran a second PCR of 7 to 11 cycles using a sample-barcoded 5' primer and a J-beta primer mix. Each CDR3 protein gets one entry after TCRdb re-called the 5' RACE reads with MiXCR. The table records roughly 1.4 million distinct CDR3 sequences, around 59% of them present only once. A remark on this clonotype: Its antigen is as yet unknown.

Looked up from germline, CDR1 is SGHRS and CDR2 is YFSETQ. V gave up 4 bases and J gave up 0 bases, with 14 bases separating them. The CDR3 totals 16 residues. The specimen was blood. The rearrangement uses TRBV5-1 and TRBJ2-1, with D uncertain. This clonotype was obtained from a man between 18 and 35 years old in good health. The CDR3 coding sequence is TGCGCCAGCAGCCGCGATAGTGGGCTCTCCTACAATGAGCAGTTCTTC. Its translation: CASSRDSGLSYNEQFF. Based on the CDR3 plus reference TRBV5-1 and TRBJ2-1, the full variable domain is KAGVTQTPRYLIKTRGQQVTLSCSPISGHRSVSWYQQTPGQGLQFLFEYFSETQRNKGNFPGRFSGRQFSNSRSEMNVSTLELGDSALYLCASSRDSGLSYNEQFFGPGTRLTVL.